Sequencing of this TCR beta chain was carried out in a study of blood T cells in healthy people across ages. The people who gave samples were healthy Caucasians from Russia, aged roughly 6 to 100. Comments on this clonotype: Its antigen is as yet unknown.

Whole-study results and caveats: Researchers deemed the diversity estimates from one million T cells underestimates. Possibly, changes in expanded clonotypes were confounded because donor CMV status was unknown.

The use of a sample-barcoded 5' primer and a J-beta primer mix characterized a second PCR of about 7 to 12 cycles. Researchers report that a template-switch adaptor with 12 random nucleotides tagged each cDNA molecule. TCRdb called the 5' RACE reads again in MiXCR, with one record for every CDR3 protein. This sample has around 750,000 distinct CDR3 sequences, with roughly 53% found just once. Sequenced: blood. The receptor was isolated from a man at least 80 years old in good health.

CDR3 DNA sequence: TGCAGTGCTAGGTGGTCTGGGCAGGGGGCCCGAGAGACCCAGTACTTC. Translation: CSARWSGQGARETQYF. The chain is built from TRBV20-1 and TRBJ2-5; 8 bases fit TRBD1. The CDR3 is 16 amino acids. The J segment lost 4 bases and the V segment lost 3 bases, leaving 13 bases of the junction unmatched. The germline gives CDR1 DFQATT, CDR2 SNEGSKA (reference sequence).